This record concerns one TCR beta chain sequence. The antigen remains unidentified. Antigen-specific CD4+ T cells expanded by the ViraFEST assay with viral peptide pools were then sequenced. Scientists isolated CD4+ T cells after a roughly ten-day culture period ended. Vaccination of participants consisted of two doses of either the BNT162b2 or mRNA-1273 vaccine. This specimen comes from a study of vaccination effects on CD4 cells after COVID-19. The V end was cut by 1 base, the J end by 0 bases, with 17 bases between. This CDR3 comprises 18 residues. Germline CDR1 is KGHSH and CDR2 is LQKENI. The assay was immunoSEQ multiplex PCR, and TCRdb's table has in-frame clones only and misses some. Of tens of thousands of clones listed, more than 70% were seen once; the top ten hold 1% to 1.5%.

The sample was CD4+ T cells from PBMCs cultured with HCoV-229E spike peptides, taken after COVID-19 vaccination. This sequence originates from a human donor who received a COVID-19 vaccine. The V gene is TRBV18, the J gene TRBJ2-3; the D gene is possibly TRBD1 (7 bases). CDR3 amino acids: CASSPLQGDRGSTDTQYF. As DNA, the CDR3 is TGTGCCAGCTCACCACTTCAGGGGGATCGGGGGAGCACAGATACGCAGTATTTT.